This TCR beta chain was sequenced for a study of T cells in Graves' hyperthyroidism and ophthalmopathy. This clonotype has ten or more counts. What it recognizes is unknown. Amplified TCR beta CDR3 regions derived from RNA transcripts. The TCR CDR3 was amplified in a first-round RT-PCR using the HTBI primer set. Each CDR3 protein gets one entry after TCRdb re-called the multiplex PCR reads with MiXCR. The table shows 200,000 to 250,000 distinct CDR3 sequences, with about 15% occurring only once. Whole-study findings and limits: A model of 13 V-J features distinguished ophthalmopathy from stable hyperthyroidism.

The CDR3 sequence is 14 residues long. In germline, CDR1 is LGHDT, CDR2 YNNKEL (reference sequence). V was pared by 4 bases and J by 6 bases, with 5 bases of the junction left unmatched. The TCR sequence derives from a man in his forties or fifties with Graves' hyperthyroidism. The sample was blood. This chain uses TRBV3-1 with TRBJ1-4; 7 bases agree with TRBD1. The CDR3 here is CASSPTGQYEKLFF. CDR3 DNA sequence: TGTGCCAGCAGCCCGACAGGGCAGTATGAAAAACTGTTTTTT.